The 32 T cell receptor beta chains in this list originate from one sample, sequenced in a study of blood T cell repertoires in COVID-19. Measured with immunoSEQ multiplex PCR; TCRdb has only the in-frame clones, and not every one. The repertoire holds 100,000 or so clones, with roughly 79% as singletons. Sequenced: peripheral blood. All receptors come from a woman aged 70-85 years with acute or convalescent COVID-19.

J is TRBJ2-1 and V is TRBV6-5; a weak D match, TRBD1 (6 bases). Germline assignment: CDR1 MNHEY and CDR2 SVGAGI. Deletions cut 6 bases from V and 5 bases from J, with 14 bases between. CDR3 length equals 14 residues. The CDR3 sequence: CASSRQDRHNEQFF. DNA for the CDR3: TGTGCCAGCAGCCGACAGGACCGACACAATGAGCAGTTCTTC.

Regarding this clone: Other DNA sequences in this sample translate to the same CDR3. V usage is TRBV6-2 or TRBV6-3 and J usage is TRBJ1-5, with TRBD1 as a possible D gene (5 bases). The CDR3 runs 15 residues. Trimming left V 2 bases short and J 0 bases short, with 8 bases between. CDR1 MNHEY and CDR2 SVGEGT come from the germline V gene. CDR3 residues: CASSYGGASNQPQHF. CDR3 nucleotide sequence: TGTGCCAGCAGTTACGGCGGGGCTAGCAATCAGCCCCAGCATTTT.

The genes are TRBV7-2 and TRBJ2-7; possible D gene TRBD1, 7 bases. There are 15 residues in the CDR3. CDR1 and CDR2 (germline): SGHTA, FQGNSA. V gave up 1 base and J gave up 6 bases, with 16 bases separating them. The CDR3 DNA reads as TGTGCCAGCAGCTTAGAGGTAGCAGGGGGAGGCGAGCAGTACTTC. Amino acid sequence: CASSLEVAGGGEQYF.

V usage is TRBV7-2 and J usage is TRBJ1-2; 7 bases line up with TRBD1. The CDR3 spans 16 residues. Trimming at V came to 5 bases and at J to 8 bases, leaving 17 bases not matched to a gene. Germline CDR1 reads SGHTA; CDR2 reads FQGNSA. The CDR3 DNA reads TGTGCCAGCAGCCCTAATCCGACAGGGACAGCGCGGGGCTACACCTTC. Its translation is CASSPNPTGTARGYTF.

The rearrangement links TRBV3-1 (or the pseudogene TRBV3-2) to TRBJ2-3; TRBD2 agrees at 13 bases. Germline V gene sequence: CDR1 LGHDT, CDR2 YNNKEL (reference sequence). Unmatched junction bases numbered 4, after V lost 1 base and J lost 6 bases. The CDR3 runs to 16 residues. The CDR3 is CASSQAGTSGADTQYF. DNA of the CDR3: TGTGCCAGCAGCCAAGCGGGGACTAGCGGGGCGGATACGCAGTATTTT.

This sequence joins TRBV29-1 and TRBJ2-1; TRBD2 aligns across 8 bases. The V and J ends lost 3 bases and 1 base, in that order; junction bases with no gene match: 5. The germline gives CDR1 SQVTM, CDR2 ANQGSEA. The CDR3 loop spans 15 amino acids. CDR3 protein: CSVESGRGSYNEQFF. As DNA, the CDR3 is TGCAGCGTTGAGAGCGGGAGAGGTTCCTACAATGAGCAGTTCTTC.

This clone was found once. This chain connects TRBV7-9 to TRBJ2-5; D is possibly TRBD1 (7 bases). The CDR3 is 16 residues long. Trimming removed 5 bases at V and 3 bases at J, with 19 bases between. CDR1 SEHNR and CDR2 FQNEAQ come from the germline V gene (reference sequence). This chain's CDR3 is CASSAGSGTAEETQYF. The CDR3 region has the DNA TGTGCCAGCAGCGCGGGATCCGGGACAGCTGAAGAGACCCAGTACTTC.

CDR3 in DNA: TGCAGCGTCTTATTCTCCAACTCCTATGGCTACACCTTC. Residues: CSVLFSNSYGYTF. V usage is TRBV29-1 and J usage is TRBJ1-2; no clear D gene. The CDR3 runs to 13 residues. The V gene's germline CDR1 is SQVTM and CDR2 ANQGSEA. V was clipped by 6 bases and J by 4 bases, with 15 bases between them.

This clone has more than one count but fewer than ten. The rearrangement uses TRBV2 and TRBJ1-2; the D gene is possibly TRBD1 (5 bases). CDR1 is SNHLY, CDR2 FYNNEI, per germline. The ends were cut back, 6 bases at V and 8 bases at J, with 22 bases in the middle. CDR3 length: 15 amino acids. CDR3 DNA sequence: TGTGCCAGCAGGACCGAGCGGGACCGACCTCAAGGCTACACCTTC. As protein: CASRTERDRPQGYTF.

The rearrangement links TRBV5-4 to TRBJ1-2; no firm D call. Trimming left V 0 bases short and J 8 bases short, with 14 bases between. CDR3 size: 14 residues. Germline CDR1 and CDR2: SGHNT and YYREEE (reference sequence). CDR3 residues: CASSLGDREGGYTF. The CDR3 region has the DNA TGTGCCAGCAGCTTGGGAGACCGGGAGGGAGGCTACACCTTC.

This rearrangement joins TRBV2 to TRBJ2-1; D may be TRBD2 (6 bases). V dropped 8 bases and J dropped 5 bases, with 19 bases sitting between them. Per germline, CDR1 SNHLY and CDR2 FYNNEI. The CDR3 length is 15 residues. CDR3 DNA: TGTGCCAGCGGGAGCCAGGTAGCGGCGAACAATGAGCAGTTCTTC. Translated, it gives CASGSQVAANNEQFF.

The chain employs TRBV18 and TRBJ2-5; D uncertain. V was clipped by 2 bases and J by 2 bases, with 6 bases between them. CDR3 size: 13 residues. From germline, CDR1 is KGHSH and CDR2 LQKENI. CDR3 coding DNA: TGTGCCAGCTCACCAGCGAGGCAAGAGACCCAGTACTTC. Translated: CASSPARQETQYF.

The J gene is TRBJ1-2, the V gene TRBV7-8; TRBD1 matches at 9 bases. V trimming: 1 base; J trimming: 8 bases; junction bases outside the gene matches: 8. Germline V gene lookup returns CDR1 SGHVS and CDR2 FQNEAQ. The CDR3 length is 15 residues. The CDR3 protein is CASSLEGDREWGYTF. The CDR3 DNA is TGTGCCAGCAGCTTAGAGGGGGACAGGGAGTGGGGCTACACCTTC.

This chain links TRBV7-8 with TRBJ2-3, with D tentatively TRBD1 (5 bases). V gave up 2 bases and J gave up 1 base, with 13 bases separating them. The CDR3 totals 16 residues. In germline, CDR1 is SGHVS, CDR2 FQNEAQ. This chain's CDR3 is CASSLQGGFGTDTQYF. The CDR3, as DNA: TGTGCCAGCAGCTTACAGGGTGGGTTTGGCACAGATACGCAGTATTTT.

This sequence joins TRBV7-8 and TRBJ2-7, with D tentatively TRBD2 (6 bases). Germline V gene lookup returns CDR1 SGHVS and CDR2 FQNEAQ. CDR3 length equals 15 residues. Trimming left V 5 bases short and J 3 bases short, with 17 bases between. The CDR3 spells CASSRTRWGLYEQYF. CDR3 DNA: TGTGCCAGCAGCAGGACCCGGTGGGGACTCTACGAGCAGTACTTC.

The chain has TRBV7-2 and TRBJ1-1; 7 bases line up with TRBD1. Trimming cost V 5 bases and J 1 base; bases outside gene matches: 7. The CDR3 is 15 residues long. The germline CDR1 and CDR2 sequences are SGHTA and FQGNSA. The CDR3 DNA reads as TGTGCCAGCAGCCCAGGGGGACAGCAGAACACTGAAGCTTTCTTT. Translated: CASSPGGQQNTEAFF.

In this sample, this clone turned up a few times. The CDR3 reads CASSLSDSSGYTF. The CDR3 DNA is TGTGCCAGCAGCTTATCCGACAGTTCTGGCTACACCTTC. The chain joins TRBV5-8 to TRBJ1-2, with D possibly TRBD1 on 5 matching bases. Germline CDR1 is SGHTS and CDR2 is YDEGEE. The CDR3 is made up of 13 amino acids. Trimming pared 2 bases from V and 7 bases from J, leaving 12 bases between.

This clone was counted a few times. The rearrangement uses TRBV29-1 and TRBJ2-7; TRBD1 matches 9 bases. This CDR3 region has 13 residues. The germline V gene has CDR1 SQVTM and CDR2 ANQGSEA. Trimming took 6 bases from V and 6 from J; bases not matched to a gene: 9. As DNA, the CDR3 is TGCAGCGTCACTGACAGGGGGGGATCCGAGCAGTACTTC. Encoded protein: CSVTDRGGSEQYF.

This chain joins TRBV12-5 and TRBJ1-2; TRBD1 matches 10 bases. After removal of 4 bases from V and 2 bases from J, the junction contained 4 bases not matched to a gene. The germline CDR1 and CDR2 sequences are LGHNT and FRNRAP. This CDR3 has 15 amino acids. CDR3 residues: CASGSTGGWNYGYTF. CDR3 bases: TGTGCTAGTGGTTCGACAGGGGGCTGGAACTATGGCTACACCTTC.

V usage is TRBV6-5 and J usage is TRBJ1-2, with D possibly TRBD1 on 6 matching bases. Germline V gene lookup returns CDR1 MNHEY and CDR2 SVGAGI. The CDR3 extends over 14 amino acids. The V gene lost 3 bases and the J gene lost 3 bases, with 11 bases spanning the gap. This CDR3 reads CASSYLGGDYGYTF. CDR3 nucleotides: TGTGCCAGCAGTTATTTAGGGGGGGACTATGGCTACACCTTC.

The rearrangement uses TRBV27 and TRBJ1-2; the D gene is possibly TRBD1 (5 bases). Trimming removed 0 bases at V and 8 bases at J, with 16 bases between. Looked up from germline, CDR1 is MNHEY and CDR2 is SMNVEV (reference sequence). The CDR3 is 15 amino acids. CDR3 in DNA: TGTGCCAGCAGTTTATCGTTGGGGGGGGTGTACGGCTACACCTTC. It codes for CASSLSLGGVYGYTF.

This chain connects TRBV10-3 to TRBJ2-3; TRBD2 agrees at 10 bases. This CDR3 contains 18 residues. The germline gives CDR1 ENHRY, CDR2 SYGVKD. With 3 bases clipped from V and 0 bases from J, the junction kept 9 bases outside the gene matches. CDR3 nucleotides: TGTGCCATCAGTGATTGGACTAGCGGAGCCGCTAGCACAGATACGCAGTATTTT. As protein: CAISDWTSGAASTDTQYF.

The J gene is TRBJ2-1, the V gene TRBV4-2; 13 nucleotides line up with TRBD2. The CDR3 covers 16 residues. V gave up 1 base and J gave up 8 bases; unmatched junction bases: 5. CDR1 and CDR2 (germline): LGHNA, YNFKEQ. For the CDR3, the DNA is TGTGCCAGCAGCCAAGGGACTAGCGGGAGAATCCATGAGCAGTTCTTC. As protein: CASSQGTSGRIHEQFF.

The CDR3 sequence is CASSQAHEKLFF. In DNA form, the CDR3 reads TGCGCCAGCAGCCAGGCACACGAAAAACTGTTTTTT. The V gene is TRBV4-1, the J gene TRBJ1-4; D unresolved. The CDR3 loop spans 12 amino acids. V shed 3 bases and J shed 8 bases, with 7 bases lying between them. From germline, CDR1 is MGHRA and CDR2 YSYEKL.

This chain uses TRBV13 with TRBJ2-5; 13 nucleotides match TRBD2. Per the germline V gene, CDR1 is PRHDT and CDR2 is FYEKMQ (reference sequence). V lost 2 bases, J lost 4 bases, and 1 base stayed unmatched. The CDR3 is 15 residues long. The CDR3 bases are TGTGCCAGCAGCTTACGGACTAGCGGGAGAGAGACCCAGTACTTC. Translation: CASSLRTSGRETQYF.

This clone was seen only once. The chain combines TRBV18 with TRBJ1-1, with 8 bases identical to TRBD1. The CDR3 is 15 residues long. Germline V gene sequence: CDR1 KGHSH, CDR2 LQKENI. With V trimmed by 3 bases and J by 3 bases, 6 bases remained unmatched. This CDR3 is CASSPRQGWDTEAFF. DNA of the CDR3: TGTGCCAGCTCACCCCGACAGGGGTGGGACACTGAAGCTTTCTTT.

The chain employs TRBV9 and TRBJ2-2; 8 bases are shared with TRBD2. The CDR3 covers 14 residues. The ends lost 1 base at V and 4 bases at J; junction bases unmatched: 0. The germline V gene encodes CDR1 SGDLS and CDR2 YYNGEE. The DNA for the CDR3 is TGTGCCAGCAGCGTACGGGGGGGCACCGGGGAGCTGTTTTTT. As protein: CASSVRGGTGELFF.

This clone was seen only once. This chain joins TRBV21-1 and TRBJ1-2; the table's D call of TRBD1 was not tested on the DNA. TRBV21-1 is noted as a pseudogene. The length of the CDR3 is 20 residues. The CDR3: CASSKFQWRQGARSGYGYTF. As DNA, the CDR3 is TGTGCCAGCAGCAAATTCCAATGGAGGCAGGGGGCGAGGTCGGGCTATGGCTACACCTTC.

The chain uses TRBV5-6 and TRBJ1-1; a possible D gene is TRBD1 (5 bases). CDR1 and CDR2 from the germline V gene are SGHDT and YYEEEE. Trimming cost V 3 bases and J 3 bases, with 21 bases left between them. The CDR3 length is 17 residues. CDR3 DNA: TGTGCCAGCAGCTCGGTCTGGCTGCAGCAAGGGGACACTGAAGCTTTCTTT. Translating gives CASSSVWLQQGDTEAFF.

The chain recombines TRBV21-1 with TRBJ2-1; TRBD2 was called by the table and not checked on the DNA. TRBV21-1 is described as a pseudogene. The CDR3 consists of 17 residues. Here the CDR3 DNA reads TGTGCCAGCATAACTTTAGGCCTAGCGGGAGGGGGCAATGAGCAGTTCTTC. Amino acids: CASITLGLAGGGNEQFF.

As concerns this clone: Compared with germline, one end of the junction differs, possibly owing to a read error. The chain is built from TRBV7-7 and TRBJ2-3, with 11 bases lining up with TRBD2. The CDR3 is made up of 15 amino acids. Germline V gene sequence: CDR1 SSHAT, CDR2 FNYEAQ (reference sequence). This chain's CDR3 is CASSQGLAATDTQYF. CDR3 nucleotide sequence: TGTGCTAGCAGCCAGGGACTAGCGGCCACAGATACGCAGTATTTT. The full variable domain, its missing parts supplied by reference TRBV7-7 and TRBJ2-3, is GAGVSQSPRYKVTKRGQDVTLRCDPISSHATLYWYQQALGQGPEFLTYFNYEAQPDKSGLPSDRFSAERPEGSISTLTIQRTEQRDSAMYRCASSQGLAATDTQYFGPGTRLTVL.

This chain uses TRBV7-2 with TRBJ1-5; D gene uncertain. V lost 5 bases to trimming and J lost 5 bases, with 10 bases between them. The CDR3 sequence is 13 residues long. The germline gives CDR1 SGHTA, CDR2 FQGNSA. The CDR3 here is CASSLYRDQPQHF. The CDR3 DNA reads TGTGCCAGCAGCCTATACCGTGATCAGCCCCAGCATTTT.